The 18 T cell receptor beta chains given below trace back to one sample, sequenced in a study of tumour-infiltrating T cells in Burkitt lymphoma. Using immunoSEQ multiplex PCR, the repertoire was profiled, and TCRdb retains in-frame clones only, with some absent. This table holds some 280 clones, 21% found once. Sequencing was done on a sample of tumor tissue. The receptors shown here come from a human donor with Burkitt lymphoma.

The CDR3 bases are TGTGCCAGCAGACCCCGGACAGGGTTTCGTTCACCCCTCCACTTT. Its protein product is CASRPRTGFRSPLHF. The rearrangement joins TRBV6-5 to TRBJ1-6; 8 positions match TRBD1. This CDR3 spans 15 amino acids. Per the germline V gene, CDR1 is MNHEY and CDR2 is SVGAGI. V was clipped by 6 bases and J by 9 bases; unmatched bases: 10.

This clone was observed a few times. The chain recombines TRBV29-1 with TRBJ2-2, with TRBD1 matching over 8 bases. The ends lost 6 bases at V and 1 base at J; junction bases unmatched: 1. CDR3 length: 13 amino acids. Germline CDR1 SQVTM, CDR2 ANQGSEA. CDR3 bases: TGCAGCGTGGACAGGGAGAACACCGGGGAGCTGTTTTTT. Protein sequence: CSVDRENTGELFF.

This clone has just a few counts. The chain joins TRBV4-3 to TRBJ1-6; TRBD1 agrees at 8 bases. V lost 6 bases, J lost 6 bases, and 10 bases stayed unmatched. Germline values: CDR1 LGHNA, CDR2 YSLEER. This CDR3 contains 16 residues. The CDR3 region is CASSLSRTGRNSPLHF. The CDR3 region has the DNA TGCGCCAGCAGTCTGAGTAGGACAGGGCGTAATTCACCCCTCCACTTT.

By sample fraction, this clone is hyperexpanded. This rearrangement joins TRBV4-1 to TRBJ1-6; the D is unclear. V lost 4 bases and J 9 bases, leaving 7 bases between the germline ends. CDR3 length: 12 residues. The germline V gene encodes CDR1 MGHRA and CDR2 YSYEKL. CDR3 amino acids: CASSRPSSPLHF. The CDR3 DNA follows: TGCGCCAGCAGCCGCCCCTCTTCACCCCTCCACTTT.

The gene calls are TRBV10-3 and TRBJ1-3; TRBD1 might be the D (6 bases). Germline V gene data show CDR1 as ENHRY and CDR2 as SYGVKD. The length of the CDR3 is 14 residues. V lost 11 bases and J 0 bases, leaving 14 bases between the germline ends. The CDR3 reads CALQTGPSGNTIYF. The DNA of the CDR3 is TGTGCCCTCCAAACAGGGCCCTCTGGAAACACCATATATTTT.

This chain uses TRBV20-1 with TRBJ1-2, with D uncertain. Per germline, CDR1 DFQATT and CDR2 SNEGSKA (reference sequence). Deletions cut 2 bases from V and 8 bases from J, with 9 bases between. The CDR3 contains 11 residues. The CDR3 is CSARRSYGYTF. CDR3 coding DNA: TGCAGTGCTAGACGGTCCTACGGCTACACCTTC.

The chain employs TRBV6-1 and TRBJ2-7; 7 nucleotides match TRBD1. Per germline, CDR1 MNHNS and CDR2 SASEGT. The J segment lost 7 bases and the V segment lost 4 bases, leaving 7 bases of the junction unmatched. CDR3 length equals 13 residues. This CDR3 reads CASSGRGPGEQYF. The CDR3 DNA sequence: TGTGCCAGCAGTGGAAGGGGGCCGGGGGAGCAGTACTTC.

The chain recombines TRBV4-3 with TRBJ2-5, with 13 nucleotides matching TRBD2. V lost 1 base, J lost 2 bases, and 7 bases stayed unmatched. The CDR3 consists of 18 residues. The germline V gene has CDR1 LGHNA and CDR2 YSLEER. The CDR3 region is CASSQGRTSGGWQETQYF. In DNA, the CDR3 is TGCGCCAGCAGCCAAGGGAGGACTAGCGGGGGTTGGCAAGAGACCCAGTACTTC.

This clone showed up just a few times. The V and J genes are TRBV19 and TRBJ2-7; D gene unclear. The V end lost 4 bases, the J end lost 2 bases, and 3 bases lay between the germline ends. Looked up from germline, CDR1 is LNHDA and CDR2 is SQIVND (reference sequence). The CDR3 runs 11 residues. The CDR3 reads CASSSPYEQYF. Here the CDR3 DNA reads TGTGCCAGTAGTAGCCCCTACGAGCAGTACTTC.

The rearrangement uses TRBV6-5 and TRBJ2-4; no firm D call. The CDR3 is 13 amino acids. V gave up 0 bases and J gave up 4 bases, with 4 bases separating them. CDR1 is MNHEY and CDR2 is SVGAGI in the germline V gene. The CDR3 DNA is TGTGCCAGCAGTTACTCGCCGAAAAACATTCAGTACTTC. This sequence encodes CASSYSPKNIQYF.

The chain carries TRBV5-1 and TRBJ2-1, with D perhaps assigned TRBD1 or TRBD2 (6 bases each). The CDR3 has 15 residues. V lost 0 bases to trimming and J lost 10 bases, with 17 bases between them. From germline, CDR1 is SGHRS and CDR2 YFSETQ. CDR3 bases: TGCGCCAGCAGCTTGGGACGGACAGTCCGGGAGGAGCAGTTCTTC. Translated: CASSLGRTVREEQFF.

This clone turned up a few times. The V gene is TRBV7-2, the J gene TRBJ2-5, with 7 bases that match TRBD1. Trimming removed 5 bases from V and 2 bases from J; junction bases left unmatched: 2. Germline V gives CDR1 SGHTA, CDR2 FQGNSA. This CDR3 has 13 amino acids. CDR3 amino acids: CASSPDRQETQYF. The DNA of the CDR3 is TGTGCCAGCAGCCCGGACAGGCAAGAGACCCAGTACTTC.

CDR3 region: CASSLEAGEGNQPQHF. CDR3 DNA sequence: TGCGCCAGCAGCTTGGAGGCAGGGGAGGGCAATCAGCCCCAGCATTTT. This chain connects TRBV5-1 to TRBJ1-5; D may be TRBD1 (6 bases). CDR3 size: 16 residues. CDR1 is SGHRS and CDR2 is YFSETQ in the germline V gene. The V end lost 0 bases, the J end lost 2 bases, and 12 bases lay between the germline ends.

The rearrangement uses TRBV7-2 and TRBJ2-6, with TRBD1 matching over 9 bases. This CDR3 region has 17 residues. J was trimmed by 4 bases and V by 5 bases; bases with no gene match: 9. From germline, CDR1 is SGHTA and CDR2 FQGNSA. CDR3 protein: CASSGRTGVTGANVLTF. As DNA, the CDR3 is TGTGCCAGCAGCGGCCGGACAGGGGTTACCGGGGCCAACGTCCTGACTTTC.

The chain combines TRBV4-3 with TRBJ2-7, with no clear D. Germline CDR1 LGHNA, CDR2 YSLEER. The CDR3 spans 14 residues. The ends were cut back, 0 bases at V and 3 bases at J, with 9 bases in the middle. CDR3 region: CASSQDRASYEQYF. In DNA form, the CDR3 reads TGCGCCAGCAGCCAAGATAGGGCTAGCTACGAGCAGTACTTC.

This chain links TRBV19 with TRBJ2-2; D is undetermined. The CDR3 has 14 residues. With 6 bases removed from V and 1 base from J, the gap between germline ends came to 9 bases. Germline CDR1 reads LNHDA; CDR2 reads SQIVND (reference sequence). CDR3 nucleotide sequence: TGTGCCAGTAGACCCCGCGGGAACACCGGGGAGCTGTTTTTT. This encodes CASRPRGNTGELFF.

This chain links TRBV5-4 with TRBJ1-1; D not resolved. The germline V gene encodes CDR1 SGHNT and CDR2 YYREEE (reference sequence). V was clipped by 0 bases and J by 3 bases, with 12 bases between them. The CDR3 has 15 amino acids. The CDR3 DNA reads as TGTGCCAGCAGCTTGGATAGGGCTGGGGACACTGAAGCTTTCTTT. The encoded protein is CASSLDRAGDTEAFF.

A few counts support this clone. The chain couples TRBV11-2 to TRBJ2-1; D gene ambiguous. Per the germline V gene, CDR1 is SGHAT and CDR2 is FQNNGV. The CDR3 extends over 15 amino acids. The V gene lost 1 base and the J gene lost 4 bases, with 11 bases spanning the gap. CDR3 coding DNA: TGTGCCAGCAGCTTAGTATGGCAGCCTTACAATGAGCAGTTCTTC. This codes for CASSLVWQPYNEQFF.